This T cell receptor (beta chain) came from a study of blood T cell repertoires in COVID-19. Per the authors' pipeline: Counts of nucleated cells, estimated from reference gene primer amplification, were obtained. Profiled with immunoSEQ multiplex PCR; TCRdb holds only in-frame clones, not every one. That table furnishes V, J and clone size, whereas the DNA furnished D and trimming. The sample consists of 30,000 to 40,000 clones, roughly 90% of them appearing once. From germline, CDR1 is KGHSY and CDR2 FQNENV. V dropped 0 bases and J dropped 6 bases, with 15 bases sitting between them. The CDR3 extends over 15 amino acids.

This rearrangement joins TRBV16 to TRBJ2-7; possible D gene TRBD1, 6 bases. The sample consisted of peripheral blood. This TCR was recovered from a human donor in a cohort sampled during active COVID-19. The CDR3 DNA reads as TGTGCCAGCAGCCAATCTTTAGGCCCAGGGGTCGAGCAGTACTTC. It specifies CASSQSLGPGVEQYF.